Each of the 3 T cell receptor beta chains below was sequenced from the same sample in a study of blood T cell repertoires in COVID-19 (dated by TCRdb to 2020 to 2022). The library was produced with the immunoSEQ multiplex PCR assay. What TCRdb holds here is the immuneACCESS table cut down to in-frame rearrangements. Part of the clones is not present; checked against another copy, under half of the missing clones reflect an unresolved V gene, and the others are unexplained. Within this sample are 250,000 or so clones, with approximately 89% of them counted one time only. Jointly, the top ten make up 3.5% to 5.5% of the sample. The source material was peripheral blood. The receptors derive from a woman aged 40 to 50 who had recovered from COVID-19.

The table lists this clone with a count of one. V and J are TRBV6-5 and TRBJ1-5; 7 nucleotides match TRBD1. V shed 9 bases, J shed 3 bases, and the junction held 5 bases outside the gene matches. This CDR3 is 13 amino acids long. Germline CDR1 is MNHEY and CDR2 is SVGAGI. The CDR3 is CASGTVFNQPQHF. The CDR3 coding sequence is TGTGCCAGTGGGACAGTTTTCAATCAGCCCCAGCATTTT.

The chain has TRBV20-1 and TRBJ1-1; D may be TRBD1 (5 bases). V shed 3 bases and J shed 6 bases, with 8 bases lying between them. Germline CDR1 is DFQATT and CDR2 is SNEGSKA (reference sequence). The CDR3 covers 11 residues. CDR3 nucleotides: TGCAGTGCTAGGGGGCTGGCTGAAGCTTTCTTT. This translates into CSARGLAEAFF.

The chain is built from TRBV28 and TRBJ2-7; 11 bases match TRBD2. Looked up from germline, CDR1 is MDHEN and CDR2 is SYDVKM. V lost 4 bases, J lost 3 bases, and 14 bases stayed unmatched. This CDR3 is 18 amino acids long. This chain's CDR3 is CASSYYDLAGGPGYEQYF. CDR3 DNA: TGTGCCAGCAGTTACTACGATTTAGCGGGGGGGCCGGGCTACGAGCAGTACTTC.